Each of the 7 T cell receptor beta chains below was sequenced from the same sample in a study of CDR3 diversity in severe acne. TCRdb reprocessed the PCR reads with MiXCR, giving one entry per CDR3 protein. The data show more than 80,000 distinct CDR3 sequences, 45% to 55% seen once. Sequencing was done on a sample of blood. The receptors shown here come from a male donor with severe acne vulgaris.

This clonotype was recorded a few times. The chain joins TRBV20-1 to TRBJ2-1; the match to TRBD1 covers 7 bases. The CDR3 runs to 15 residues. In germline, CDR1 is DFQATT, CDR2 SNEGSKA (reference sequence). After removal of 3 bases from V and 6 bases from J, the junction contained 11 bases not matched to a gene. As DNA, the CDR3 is TGCAGTGCTAGTAGGACAGGAACTCAGACCAATGAGCAGTTCTTC. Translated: CSASRTGTQTNEQFF.

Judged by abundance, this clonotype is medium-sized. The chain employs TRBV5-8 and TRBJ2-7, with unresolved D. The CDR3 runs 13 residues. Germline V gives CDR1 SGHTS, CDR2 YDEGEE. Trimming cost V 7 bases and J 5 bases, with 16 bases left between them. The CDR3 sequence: CASGPRLSDEQYF. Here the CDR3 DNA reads TGTGCCAGCGGACCGCGATTGTCGGACGAGCAGTACTTC.

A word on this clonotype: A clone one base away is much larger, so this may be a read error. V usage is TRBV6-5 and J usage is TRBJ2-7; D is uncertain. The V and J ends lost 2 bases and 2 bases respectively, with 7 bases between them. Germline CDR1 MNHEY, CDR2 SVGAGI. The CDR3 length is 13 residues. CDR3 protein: CASSYGLPYEQYF. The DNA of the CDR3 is TGTGCCAGCAGTTACGGGCTGCCCTACGAGCAGTACTTC.

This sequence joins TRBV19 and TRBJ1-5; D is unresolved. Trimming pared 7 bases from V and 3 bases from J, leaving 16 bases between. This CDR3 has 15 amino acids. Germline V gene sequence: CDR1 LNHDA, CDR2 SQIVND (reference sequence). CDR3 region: CASTDGGMLNQPQHF. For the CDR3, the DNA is TGTGCCAGTACCGACGGAGGCATGCTCAATCAGCCCCAGCATTTT.

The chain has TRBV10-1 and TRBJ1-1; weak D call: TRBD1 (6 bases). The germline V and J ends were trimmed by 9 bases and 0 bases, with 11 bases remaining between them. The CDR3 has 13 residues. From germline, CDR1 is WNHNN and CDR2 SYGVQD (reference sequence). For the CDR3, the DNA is TGCGCCAGTGCAGGGGATGTGAACACTGAAGCTTTCTTT. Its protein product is CASAGDVNTEAFF.

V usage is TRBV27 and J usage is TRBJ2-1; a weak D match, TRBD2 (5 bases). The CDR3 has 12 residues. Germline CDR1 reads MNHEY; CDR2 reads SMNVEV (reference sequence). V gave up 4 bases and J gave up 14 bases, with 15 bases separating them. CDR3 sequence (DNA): TGTGCCAGCAGTTCATATGCGGGTGTCAAGTTCTTC. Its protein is CASSSYAGVKFF.

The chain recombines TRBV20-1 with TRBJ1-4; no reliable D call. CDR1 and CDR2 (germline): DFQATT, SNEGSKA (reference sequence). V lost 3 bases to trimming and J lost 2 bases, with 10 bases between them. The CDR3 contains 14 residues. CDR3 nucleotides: TGCAGTGCTAGCCGAAGTAGGACTAATGAAAAACTGTTTTTT. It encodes CSASRSRTNEKLFF.